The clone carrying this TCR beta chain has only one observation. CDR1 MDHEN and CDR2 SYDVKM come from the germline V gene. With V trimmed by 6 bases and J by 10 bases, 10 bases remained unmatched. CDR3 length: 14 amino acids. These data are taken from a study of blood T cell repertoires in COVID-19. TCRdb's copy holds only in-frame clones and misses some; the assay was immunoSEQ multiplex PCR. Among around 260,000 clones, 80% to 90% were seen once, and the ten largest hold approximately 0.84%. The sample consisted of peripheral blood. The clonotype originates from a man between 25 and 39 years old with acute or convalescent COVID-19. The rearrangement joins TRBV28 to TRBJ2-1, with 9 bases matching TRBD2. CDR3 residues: CASRAPGLAFEQFF. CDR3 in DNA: TGTGCCAGCAGAGCTCCGGGACTAGCCTTCGAGCAGTTCTTC.